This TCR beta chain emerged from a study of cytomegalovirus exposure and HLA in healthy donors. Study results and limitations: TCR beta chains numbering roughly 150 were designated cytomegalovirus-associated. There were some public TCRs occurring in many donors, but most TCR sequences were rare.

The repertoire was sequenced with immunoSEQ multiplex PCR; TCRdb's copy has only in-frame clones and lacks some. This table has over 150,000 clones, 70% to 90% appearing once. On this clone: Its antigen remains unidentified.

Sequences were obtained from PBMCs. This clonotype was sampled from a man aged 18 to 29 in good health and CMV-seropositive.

The CDR3 DNA reads TGCGCCAGCAGCTTGCCGGCTAGCGGGCTCTCCTACAATGAGCAGTTCTTC. It codes for CASSLPASGLSYNEQFF. The chain joins TRBV5-1 to TRBJ2-1, with TRBD2 identical over 8 bases. The length of the CDR3 is 17 residues. V was clipped by 1 base and J by 0 bases; unmatched bases: 6. Germline CDR1 SGHRS, CDR2 YFSETQ.